Listed here is a single TCR beta chain. The data were taken from a study of blood T cell repertoires in COVID-19. For the study at large: From the United States, Italy and Spain came samples of acute and convalescent COVID-19. In each case, the material was cDNA or gDNA derived from T cells, B-cell-depleted T cells, or PBMCs.

The CDR3 runs to 15 residues. The method was immunoSEQ multiplex PCR; TCRdb's version includes in-frame clones alone and lacks a portion of them. The repertoire holds approximately 100,000 clones, roughly 84% seen once, with approximately 6.7% in the top ten. The chain couples TRBV21-1 to TRBJ1-1; the DNA was not compared with TRBD1, the D call given in the table. TRBV21-1 represents a pseudogene. Sequenced: peripheral blood. The source of this sequence is a man in his sixties with acute or convalescent COVID-19. The CDR3 DNA sequence: TGTGCCAGCAGCCGGTTTATGGGCCTTATCTCTGAAGCTTTCTTT. Amino acids: CASSRFMGLISEAFF.